This TCR beta chain was identified in a study of beta chain bispecific antibodies for T cell cancers. As for the study in general: Surface TRBV12 (TRBV12-3) was on Jurkat, TRBV5-5 on HPB-ALL.

T cells were expanded from blood mononuclear cells for two to three days with anti-CD3 OKT3 or CD3/CD28 beads. Findings of the study overall: Versus anti-CD19, anti-TRBV12 exposure cut the TRBV12-3 share of TRBV signal by approximately 99%. In these mixed samples, most targeted TRBV reads derived from the leukemia cell line.

With 7 bases clipped from V and 2 bases from J, the junction kept 7 bases outside the gene matches. Germline CDR1 MNHEY, CDR2 SVGAGI. The CDR3 length is 14 residues. Unique molecular identifier barcodes measured each clonotype's abundance. MiXCR was run by TCRdb on the 5' RACE reads, yielding one entry per CDR3 protein. Here the sample spans tens of thousands of distinct CDR3 sequences, 2% to 2.5% being singletons. This clonotype showed up many times. Its matching antigen is unknown. The TCR sequence derives from a human donor in good health. Some clones in this sample may be carry-over from other donors' samples. The chain recombines TRBV6-5 with TRBJ1-1; 7 nucleotides agree with TRBD1. The input for sequencing was healthy donor T cells cultured with leukemia cells, taken from a culture containing a bispecific antibody targeting TCR Vbeta12. CDR3 sequence reads: CASTESGGNTEAFF. The CDR3 nucleotides are TGTGCCAGCACGGAATCAGGGGGAAACACTGAAGCTTTCTTT.